Listed here are 22 T cell receptor beta chains from one sample, sequenced in a study of beta chain features in type 1 diabetes. Expressed TCRB transcripts got sequenced, as all isolated RNA was reverse transcribed. Only in-frame clones appear in the TCRdb table, and some are missing; sequencing was by immunoSEQ multiplex PCR. The sample has about 900,000 clones, about 17% seen once. Sequenced sample: naive CD4+ T cells from blood. These receptors all come from a woman under 30 in good health.

This clone was seen only a few times. The chain is built from TRBV13 and TRBJ2-3; D uncertain. This CDR3 has 14 amino acids. Per germline, CDR1 PRHDT and CDR2 FYEKMQ (reference sequence). Trimming took 0 bases from V and 6 from J, leaving 10 bases between them. The CDR3 sequence: CASSLGARVDTQYF. The DNA for the CDR3 is TGTGCCAGCAGCTTAGGAGCTAGGGTGGATACGCAGTATTTT.

This clone appeared a few times. The J gene is TRBJ1-4, the V gene TRBV5-6; 7 bases are a match to TRBD1. Trimming at V came to 3 bases and at J to 2 bases, leaving 1 base not matched to a gene. The CDR3 totals 14 residues. Germline CDR1 is SGHDT and CDR2 is YYEEEE. The DNA of the CDR3 is TGTGCCAGCAGCTCAGGGGGGACTAATGAAAAACTGTTTTTT. The encoded protein is CASSSGGTNEKLFF.

This clone was seen only a few times. The chain combines TRBV7-6 with TRBJ1-2; 9 bases align to TRBD1. With V trimmed by 4 bases and J by 5 bases, 8 bases remained unmatched. Germline V CDR1 and CDR2: SGHVS, FNYEAQ. This CDR3 is built from 15 residues. CDR3 amino acids: CASSSENRGPYGYTF. CDR3 bases: TGTGCCAGCAGCTCCGAAAACAGGGGGCCTTATGGCTACACCTTC.

V is TRBV4-2 and J is TRBJ2-5; 14 bases agree with TRBD2. The V and J ends lost 4 bases and 5 bases, in that order; junction bases with no gene match: 6. The CDR3 is 16 amino acids. Germline assignment: CDR1 LGHNA and CDR2 YNFKEQ. CDR3 sequence reads: CASSREGLAGVETQYF. For the CDR3, the DNA is TGTGCCAGCAGCCGGGAGGGACTAGCGGGAGTGGAGACCCAGTACTTC.

The chain employs TRBV10-3 and TRBJ1-5; a possible D gene is TRBD1 (6 bases). In germline, CDR1 is ENHRY, CDR2 SYGVKD. Trimming left V 5 bases short and J 0 bases short, with 11 bases between. CDR3 length: 15 residues. The DNA of the CDR3 is TGTGCCATCAGTCCAGGGGAGTATAGCAATCAGCCCCAGCATTTT. Residues: CAISPGEYSNQPQHF.

The gene calls are TRBV9 and TRBJ2-5; TRBD2 aligns across 7 bases. The CDR3 totals 16 residues. From germline, CDR1 is SGDLS and CDR2 YYNGEE. The V gene end was trimmed by 4 bases and the J gene end by 1 base; junction bases not matched to a gene: 10. The CDR3: CASSPRGGTIQETQYF. For the CDR3, the DNA is TGTGCCAGCAGCCCCCGGGGAGGGACCATCCAAGAGACCCAGTACTTC.

The V and J genes are TRBV15 and TRBJ2-7, with 9 bases aligning to TRBD1. The germline V gene encodes CDR1 LNHNV and CDR2 YYDKDF (reference sequence). V dropped 1 base and J dropped 6; count of bases not matched to a gene: 19. The CDR3 has 19 amino acids. CDR3 sequence: CATSRVGGTGSVGSGEQYF. The CDR3 nucleotides are TGTGCCACCAGCAGAGTGGGGGGGACAGGGTCTGTTGGGTCGGGCGAGCAGTACTTC.

This chain joins TRBV28 and TRBJ2-5, with 8 bases matching TRBD2. CDR3 length: 16 residues. Germline lookup yields CDR1 MDHEN and CDR2 SYDVKM. V lost 3 bases to trimming and J lost 5 bases; unmatched junction nucleotides: 11. The CDR3 here is CASSFSYREGLETQYF. The CDR3 DNA is TGTGCCAGCAGTTTTTCGTACCGGGAGGGCCTGGAGACCCAGTACTTC.

This chain connects TRBV5-1 to TRBJ2-1, with TRBD2 identical over 7 bases. V shed 4 bases and J 10 bases; nucleotides not matched to a gene: 8. The CDR3 totals 13 residues. Per the germline V gene, CDR1 is SGHRS and CDR2 is YFSETQ. The CDR3 region has the DNA TGCGCCAGCAGCCCGGGGACTACCTCAGAGCAGTTCTTC. Translation: CASSPGTTSEQFF.

In this sample, this clone turned up a few times. The chain links TRBV6-6 to TRBJ2-1, with 8 bases lining up with TRBD1. Losses at the gene ends were 5 bases for V and 6 bases for J; bases not matched to a gene: 9. This CDR3 comprises 15 residues. From germline, CDR1 is MNHNY and CDR2 SVGAGI (reference sequence). CDR3 sequence (DNA): TGTGCCAGCAGTCAAGGACAGGGTTTGTTCAATGAGCAGTTCTTC. As protein: CASSQGQGLFNEQFF.

This clone showed up just a few times. V is TRBV7-2 and J is TRBJ1-4; D perhaps matches TRBD1 (5 bases). V lost 6 bases to trimming and J lost 6 bases, with 17 bases between them. Per the germline V gene, CDR1 is SGHTA and CDR2 is FQGNSA. The length of the CDR3 is 15 residues. CDR3 coding DNA: TGTGCCAGCAGGGGCACTGGGGACGCTCATGAAAAACTGTTTTTT. Protein: CASRGTGDAHEKLFF.

This clone was picked up a small number of times. The rearrangement uses TRBV5-4 and TRBJ1-1; D uncertain. The CDR3 spans 12 residues. Germline V gene sequence: CDR1 SGHNT, CDR2 YYREEE (reference sequence). V was pared by 5 bases and J by 2 bases, with 7 bases between. CDR3 protein: CASSRINTEAFF. The CDR3 bases are TGTGCCAGCAGTCGTATTAACACTGAAGCTTTCTTT. Full variable domain (outside the CDR3, taken from reference TRBV5-4 and TRBJ1-1): ETGVTQSPTHLIKTRGQQVTLRCSSQSGHNTVSWYQQALGQGPQFIFQYYREEENGRGNFPPRFSGLQFPNYSSELNVNALELDDSALYLCASSRINTEAFFGQGTRLTVV.

This clone came up a few times. V usage is TRBV2 and J usage is TRBJ2-7; perhaps TRBD1 as D (6 bases). CDR1 is SNHLY and CDR2 is FYNNEI in the germline V gene. This CDR3 region has 15 residues. The ends were cut back, 6 bases at V and 0 bases at J, with 15 bases in the middle. The CDR3 loop reads CASSPQGRSSYEQYF. The DNA of the CDR3 is TGTGCCAGCAGCCCACAGGGAAGAAGCTCCTACGAGCAGTACTTC.

This clone is a singleton in its sample. The chain joins TRBV5-1 to TRBJ2-5; 9 bases line up with TRBD2. Matching the DNA end better, TRBJ2-7 makes the J call doubtful. The germline V gene encodes CDR1 SGHRS and CDR2 YFSETQ. This CDR3 is 15 amino acids long. In DNA, the CDR3 is TGCGCCAGCAGTTCCGGGACTAGCCGCTCCTACGAGCAGTACTTC. Amino acids: CASSSGTSRSYEQYF.

This clone was counted a few times. V usage is TRBV20-1 and J usage is TRBJ2-7; no reliable D call. V gave up 2 bases and J gave up 6 bases, with 8 bases separating them. CDR1 is DFQATT and CDR2 is SNEGSKA in the germline V gene (reference sequence). There are 11 residues in the CDR3. CDR3 coding DNA: TGCAGTGCTAGACTAGACCGCGAGCAGTACTTC. Translated: CSARLDREQYF.

A few counts support this clone. This sample includes further DNA sequences coding for the same CDR3. The chain joins TRBV18 to TRBJ2-5, with TRBD2 matching over 9 bases. This CDR3 has 15 amino acids. Trimming at V came to 4 bases and at J to 2 bases, leaving 5 bases not matched to a gene. CDR1 and CDR2 from the germline V gene are KGHSH and LQKENI. CDR3 in DNA: TGTGCCAGCTCACGGTTAGCGGGAGTACAAGAGACCCAGTACTTC. Translation gives CASSRLAGVQETQYF.

This clone has a handful of counts. V gene TRBV7-9 combines with J gene TRBJ2-7; 9 nucleotides align to TRBD1. Germline V gives CDR1 SEHNR, CDR2 FQNEAQ (reference sequence). Trimming removed 10 bases from V and 5 bases from J; junction bases left unmatched: 6. CDR3 length: 12 amino acids. The CDR3 protein is CATGQGLDEQYF. CDR3 nucleotides: TGTGCCACGGGACAGGGTCTCGACGAGCAGTACTTC.

V is TRBV4-2 and J is TRBJ2-1; 9 bases match TRBD2. This CDR3 contains 16 residues. Trimming took 2 bases from V and 6 from J; bases not matched to a gene: 8. Germline assignment: CDR1 LGHNA and CDR2 YNFKEQ. CDR3 bases: TGTGCCAGCAGCCAACTTGGACTAGCGATGCTCAATGAGCAGTTCTTC. This encodes CASSQLGLAMLNEQFF.

In its sample, this clone was seen a few times. The J gene is TRBJ2-5, the V gene TRBV6-1; D may match TRBD1 or TRBD2 (5 bases each). There are 16 residues in the CDR3. CDR1 and CDR2 from the germline V gene are MNHNS and SASEGT. V shed 2 bases and J shed 5 bases, with 18 bases lying between them. CDR3 DNA sequence: TGTGCCAGCAGTGAAACCCCGTGGGGCGGGCAGGAGACCCAGTACTTC. Its protein is CASSETPWGGQETQYF.

This clone was observed a few times. This chain links TRBV28 with TRBJ1-1; no definite D call. The CDR3 has 13 residues. Per the germline V gene, CDR1 is MDHEN and CDR2 is SYDVKM. Trimming removed 7 bases at V and 10 bases at J, with 19 bases between. The CDR3 sequence: CASTGAGGSVAFF. The CDR3 DNA is TGTGCCAGCACGGGCGCAGGCGGGTCTGTAGCTTTCTTT.

The chain uses TRBV4-1 and TRBJ2-2, with 9 bases aligning to TRBD2. The J segment lost 0 bases and the V segment lost 4 bases, leaving 3 bases of the junction unmatched. This CDR3 comprises 16 residues. Germline CDR1 is MGHRA and CDR2 is YSYEKL. In DNA, the CDR3 is TGCGCCAGCAGCCTAGCGGGAGAACCGAACACCGGGGAGCTGTTTTTT. Amino acids: CASSLAGEPNTGELFF.

This clone appeared a few times. The chain carries TRBV15 and TRBJ1-2; D not resolved. Trimming shortened V by 3 bases and J by 8 bases, and 13 bases separated the two germline ends. CDR1 and CDR2 from the germline V gene are LNHNV and YYDKDF (reference sequence). This CDR3 contains 13 residues. CDR3 protein: CATSRGGRTGYTF. CDR3 nucleotide sequence: TGTGCCACCAGCAGGGGAGGCCGAACGGGCTACACCTTC.